This TCR beta chain appears in the sequencing data of a study of blood T cell repertoires in COVID-19. Study-wide context: The analysed material was cDNA or gDNA that came from T cells, B-cell-depleted T cells, or PBMCs.

Germline lookup yields CDR1 SNHLY and CDR2 FYNNEI. V shed 9 bases and J 7 bases; nucleotides not matched to a gene: 10. This CDR3 is built from 13 residues. Methods used by the authors: Quantification of nucleated cells was approximated via reference gene primer amplification. Some clones are missing from TCRdb's copy, which holds only in-frame ones; the method was immunoSEQ multiplex PCR. V and J calls and clone size are as listed in that table; D and trimming were resolved from the DNA. The sample carries approximately 130,000 clones, about four fifths recorded once. The TCR sequence derives from a human donor in a cohort sampled during active COVID-19. This chain links TRBV2 with TRBJ1-2, with 8 positions matching TRBD1. Sequencing input: peripheral blood. This CDR3 is CARGSGQGVGYTF. The CDR3 DNA reads TGTGCCAGAGGCTCCGGACAGGGCGTTGGCTACACCTTC. Filled out from reference TRBV2 and TRBJ1-2, the complete variable domain reads EPEVTQTPSHQVTQMGQEVILRCVPISNHLYFYWYRQILGQKVEFLVSFYNNEISEKSEIFDDQFSVERPDGSNFTLKIRSTKLEDSAMYFCARGSGQGVGYTFGSGTRLTVV.